What follows are 24 T cell receptor beta chains derived from one specimen sequenced in a study of regulatory T cells in long-lasting Graves disease. Time point in this sample: persistent/refractory GD, antithyroid drugs over 5 years with positive TRAb. PBMC RNA was the source of the TCR library. CDR3-region Arm-PCR and iRepertoire HTBI primers produced the TCR beta libraries. TCRdb analysed the multiplex PCR reads with MiXCR anew, one entry per CDR3 protein. The data contain about 470,000 distinct CDR3 sequences, less than 25% of them singletons. The sequencing used peripheral blood mononuclear cells (PBMCs), collected when the disease was refractory, from a patient treated with antithyroid drugs. Every receptor here comes from a female donor with Graves disease.

This clonotype has at least ten counts. The chain joins TRBV28 to TRBJ1-5; no firm D call. Between the trimmed V and J ends, which lost 1 base and 7 bases, there was a span of 5 bases. In germline, CDR1 is MDHEN, CDR2 SYDVKM. The CDR3 covers 12 residues. CDR3 residues: CASSLSPQPQHF. The CDR3, as DNA: TGTGCCAGCAGTTTATCCCCCCAGCCCCAGCATTTT.

This clonotype showed up just once. This clone may be a read error of a much larger clone one base away. The chain uses TRBV28 and TRBJ2-7; either TRBD1 or TRBD2 may supply D (5 bases each). CDR1 is MDHEN, CDR2 SYDVKM, per germline. The CDR3 is 13 amino acids. The V gene lost 9 bases and the J gene lost 3 bases, with 15 bases spanning the gap. CDR3 residues: CASRTGRVYEQYF. The DNA of the CDR3 is TGTGCCAGTAGGACTGGCAGGGTCTACGAGCAGTACTTC.

This clonotype was seen at least ten times. This chain connects TRBV30 to TRBJ2-2; TRBD1 is a possible D gene (6 bases). This CDR3 has 13 amino acids. V was pared by 5 bases and J by 7 bases, with 14 bases between. CDR1 is GTSNPN, CDR2 SVGIG, per germline (reference sequence). The CDR3 here is CAWADSPYGELFF. CDR3 sequence (DNA): TGTGCCTGGGCGGACAGTCCTTACGGGGAGCTGTTTTTT.

A few counts support this clonotype. The rearrangement links TRBV6-1 to TRBJ2-2; 11 nucleotides align to TRBD1. This CDR3 spans 14 amino acids. CDR1 is MNHNS, CDR2 SASEGT, per germline. J was trimmed by 4 bases and V by 8 bases; bases with no gene match: 3. DNA of the CDR3: TGTGCCAGCGGGACAGGGGGTTTCACCGGGGAGCTGTTTTTT. As protein: CASGTGGFTGELFF.

This clonotype has at least ten counts. Relative to the germline gene, one junction end is altered; a read error may explain this. This rearrangement joins TRBV7-9 to TRBJ1-4; 7 positions agree with TRBD1. The CDR3 has 14 amino acids. The germline V gene has CDR1 SEHNR and CDR2 FQNEAQ (reference sequence). Written as DNA, the CDR3 is TGCGCCAGCAGCTTACGGGACAGTAATGAAAAACTGTTTTTT. Translation: CASSLRDSNEKLFF.

A word on this clonotype: Sequence at one end of the junction differs from germline and may be a read error. The V gene is TRBV5-1, the J gene TRBJ1-1; D possibly corresponds to TRBD1 (5 bases). Per germline, CDR1 SGHRS and CDR2 YFSETQ. The CDR3 is made up of 13 amino acids. The CDR3 DNA is TGCGCCAGCAGCTTAAATGGACAAACTGAAGTTTTCTTT. Translation gives CASSLNGQTEVFF.

This clonotype was seen more than once but under ten times. The DNA of the CDR3 is TGTGCCAGCAGTTACTCGGGCGGGGAGCTGTTTTTT. Protein sequence: CASSYSGGELFF. The chain recombines TRBV6-2 or TRBV6-3 with TRBJ2-2, with D unclear. Germline V CDR1 and CDR2: MNHEY, SVGEGT. The CDR3 extends over 12 amino acids. The ends were cut back, 0 bases at V and 7 bases at J, with 3 bases in the middle.

This clonotype occurred many times. V and J are TRBV20-1 and TRBJ2-5; 7 bases fit TRBD1. CDR3 length equals 15 residues. Germline CDR1 reads DFQATT; CDR2 reads SNEGSKA (reference sequence). V was pared by 3 bases and J by 1 base, with 8 bases of the junction left unmatched. The CDR3: CSARESGQSQETQYF. CDR3 nucleotide sequence: TGCAGTGCTAGGGAATCGGGACAGTCCCAAGAGACCCAGTACTTC.

This clonotype was counted at least ten times. The chain joins TRBV28 to TRBJ1-5, with 7 positions matching TRBD1. The CDR3 covers 16 residues. CDR1 is MDHEN and CDR2 is SYDVKM in the germline V gene. J lost 10 bases, V lost 5 bases, and 17 bases had no gene match. CDR3 loop: CASSPWTGDGSDPQHF. The CDR3 DNA reads TGTGCCAGCAGTCCTTGGACAGGCGACGGTTCTGATCCCCAGCATTTT.

The sample holds many counts of this clonotype. The chain has TRBV20-1 and TRBJ2-7; 7 positions match TRBD1. V was clipped by 1 base and J by 4 bases; unmatched bases: 7. The CDR3 length is 14 residues. Germline CDR1 DFQATT, CDR2 SNEGSKA (reference sequence). The CDR3 DNA sequence: TGCAGTGCTAGAGGGCAGGGGGTATGGTACGAGCAGTACTTC. It yields the protein CSARGQGVWYEQYF.

Only a few counts were recorded for this clonotype. V is TRBV18 and J is TRBJ1-4; the D is unclear. Looked up from germline, CDR1 is KGHSH and CDR2 is LQKENI. Deletions cut 2 bases from V and 3 bases from J, with 13 bases between. This CDR3 comprises 16 residues. The CDR3 sequence is CASSPAFGVSNEKLFF. CDR3 in DNA: TGTGCCAGCTCACCAGCATTTGGGGTATCTAATGAAAAACTGTTTTTT.

This clonotype occurred a few times. A much larger clone is a single base away; this may be a read error. The chain couples TRBV12-3 or TRBV12-4 to TRBJ2-2; D is unclear. The CDR3 runs 13 residues. V lost 3 bases and J lost 3, with 5 bases in between. This CDR3 reads CASSFQYTGELFF. The DNA of the CDR3 is TGTGCCAGCAGTTTCCAGTACACCGGGGAGCTGTTTTTT.

This clonotype was observed many times. The rearrangement links TRBV10-3 to TRBJ1-5; TRBD1 matches at 8 bases. The CDR3 loop spans 15 amino acids. Germline V gene sequence: CDR1 ENHRY, CDR2 SYGVKD. The trim removed 2 bases at V and 5 bases at J, leaving 5 bases unmatched. As DNA, the CDR3 is TGTGCCATCAGTGAGGGGGCAGGGGGCCATCAGCCCCAGCATTTT. Protein: CAISEGAGGHQPQHF.

In this sample, this clonotype turned up many times. The CDR3 DNA follows: TGTGCCAGCAGTCCGACAGGGGCCGTTTATGGCTACACCTTC. This codes for CASSPTGAVYGYTF. This rearrangement joins TRBV12-3 or TRBV12-4 to TRBJ1-2; TRBD1 aligns across 8 bases. V trimming: 5 bases; J trimming: 5 bases; junction bases outside the gene matches: 7. CDR3 size: 14 residues.

Of note for this clonotype: A much larger clone differs by one base, so this may be a read error. The chain recombines TRBV6-5 with TRBJ2-5; unclear D gene. CDR3 length: 14 amino acids. Germline V gives CDR1 MNHEY, CDR2 SVGAGI. In DNA form, the CDR3 reads TGTGCCAGCAGTTACGTGGGAAGCTATGAGACCCCGTACTTC. Protein sequence: CASSYVGSYETPYF.

This clonotype was found a few times. The V call is TRBV4-1, the J call TRBJ2-2; D gene uncertain. Trimming stripped 1 base from V and 7 bases from J, with 4 bases between. This CDR3 region has 12 residues. Per the germline V gene, CDR1 is MGHRA and CDR2 is YSYEKL. CDR3: CASSQGYGELFF. In DNA form, the CDR3 reads TGCGCCAGCAGCCAAGGATACGGGGAGCTGTTTTTT.

This clonotype was seen repeatedly, ten times or more. Written as DNA, the CDR3 is TGTGCCAGCCGGCGGGGTAGGGCACCCTCCTACGAGCAGTACTTC. It specifies CASRRGRAPSYEQYF. The chain has TRBV12-3 or TRBV12-4 and TRBJ2-7, with D possibly TRBD2 on 6 matching bases. CDR3 length: 15 residues. V shed 8 bases and J shed 0 bases, with 17 bases lying between them.

A few counts support this clonotype. This rearrangement joins TRBV30 to TRBJ1-2; TRBD1 agrees at 8 bases. The length of the CDR3 is 14 residues. Germline CDR1 GTSNPN, CDR2 SVGIG (reference sequence). The CDR3 coding sequence is TGTGCTTCTAGGACAGGGACGTCAAACTATGGCTACACCTTC. It yields the protein CASRTGTSNYGYTF.

This CDR3 reads CASSYSPNRLGTEAFF. The CDR3, as DNA: TGTGCCAGCAGTTACTCGCCCAACCGGTTGGGCACTGAAGCTTTCTTT. The V and J genes are TRBV6-5 and TRBJ1-1; D not certain. V was clipped by 0 bases and J by 4 bases, with 15 bases between them. Germline loops: CDR1 MNHEY, CDR2 SVGAGI. The CDR3 has 16 amino acids.

This clonotype was seen more than once but under ten times. V gene TRBV29-1 combines with J gene TRBJ2-7; either TRBD1 or TRBD2 may supply D (5 bases each). There are 13 residues in the CDR3. The V gene's germline CDR1 is SQVTM and CDR2 ANQGSEA. The V end lost 5 bases, the J end lost 3 bases, and 14 bases lay between the germline ends. CDR3 sequence (DNA): TGCAGCGTTCTTCCGGGTGGGGGCTACGAGCAGTACTTC. It specifies CSVLPGGGYEQYF.

This clonotype was detected many times. The CDR3 loop is CASSLGIRTGGAYTEAFF. The CDR3 nucleotides are TGCGCCAGCAGCTTGGGGATTCGGACAGGGGGCGCGTACACTGAAGCTTTCTTT. The chain recombines TRBV5-1 with TRBJ1-1; TRBD1 agrees at 11 bases. Losses at the gene ends were 0 bases for V and 3 bases for J; bases not matched to a gene: 10. This CDR3 has 18 amino acids. Germline V CDR1 and CDR2: SGHRS, YFSETQ.

This clonotype was found many times. This chain joins TRBV28 and TRBJ2-7, with 9 bases aligning to TRBD1. The CDR3 contains 14 residues. Germline CDR1 is MDHEN and CDR2 is SYDVKM. Trimming took 7 bases from V and 4 from J; bases not matched to a gene: 8. The CDR3 spells CASTLTGGGYEQYF. CDR3 coding DNA: TGTGCCAGCACACTCACAGGGGGCGGTTACGAGCAGTACTTC.

This clonotype appeared many times. This chain joins TRBV18 and TRBJ2-7, with D perhaps TRBD1 (5 bases). The CDR3 extends over 12 amino acids. Trimming took 6 bases from V and 6 from J, leaving 12 bases between them. In germline, CDR1 is KGHSH, CDR2 LQKENI. The CDR3 DNA reads as TGTGCCAGCTCGCACCCAGGGATCGAGCAGTACTTC. Its translation: CASSHPGIEQYF.

At least ten counts were recorded for this clonotype. V gene TRBV6-1 combines with J gene TRBJ1-5; TRBD1 aligns across 8 bases. Germline values: CDR1 MNHNS, CDR2 SASEGT. V shed 2 bases, J shed 5 bases, and the junction held 8 bases outside the gene matches. The CDR3 runs 16 residues. CDR3 sequence reads: CASSEYPGQGDQPQHF. CDR3 bases: TGTGCCAGCAGTGAATATCCAGGACAGGGAGATCAGCCCCAGCATTTT.